These 22 T cell receptor beta chains originate from one sample sequenced in a study of beta chain features in type 1 diabetes. cDNA synthesis used the whole RNA isolate, giving expressed TCRB sequences. Here immunoSEQ multiplex PCR was the method, and the copy in TCRdb shows in-frame clones only, minus some. The sample yields around 500,000 clones, over 25% seen once. The sample consisted of naive CD4+ T cells from blood. Every receptor here comes from a man aged 18 to 30 in good health.

This chain uses TRBV9 with TRBJ2-2; D might be TRBD1 (5 bases). V was shortened by 5 bases and J by 3 bases, with 11 bases between the two germline ends. Per germline, CDR1 SGDLS and CDR2 YYNGEE. The length of the CDR3 is 14 residues. The CDR3 sequence: CASSLGVDTGELFF. The DNA of the CDR3 is TGTGCCAGCAGTTTAGGGGTCGACACCGGGGAGCTGTTTTTT.

Only a few counts were recorded for this clone. The chain couples TRBV27 to TRBJ2-6; D gene uncertain. CDR3 length: 15 residues. The ends were cut back, 2 bases at V and 2 bases at J, with 7 bases in the middle. From germline, CDR1 is MNHEY and CDR2 SMNVEV (reference sequence). This chain's CDR3 is CASSLSGAGANVLTF. The DNA of the CDR3 is TGTGCCAGCAGTTTAAGTGGTGCTGGGGCCAACGTCCTGACTTTC.

The rearrangement uses TRBV10-3 and TRBJ2-5, with 11 bases aligning to TRBD2. The CDR3 runs to 14 residues. The germline V gene encodes CDR1 ENHRY and CDR2 SYGVKD. Trimming took 0 bases from V and 9 from J; bases not matched to a gene: 3. In DNA form, the CDR3 reads TGTGCCATCAGTGAGTCCGGTAGCGGGAGGGCCCAGTACTTC. This encodes CAISESGSGRAQYF.

CDR3 nucleotides: TGTGCCAGCAGCGGCGGGACTAGCGGGAGCGGAGAGACCCAGTACTTC. It yields the protein CASSGGTSGSGETQYF. The V and J genes are TRBV9 and TRBJ2-5; 14 bases are shared with TRBD2. In germline, CDR1 is SGDLS, CDR2 YYNGEE. This CDR3 has 16 amino acids. V dropped 3 bases and J dropped 4; count of bases not matched to a gene: 5. The whole variable domain, filled in from reference TRBV9 and TRBJ2-5, reads DSGVTQTPKHLITATGQRVTLRCSPRSGDLSVYWYQQSLDQGLQFLIQYYNGEERAKGNILERFSAQQFPDLHSELNLSSLELGDSALYFCASSGGTSGSGETQYFGPGTRLLVL.

The chain employs TRBV9 and TRBJ2-7, with 9 bases fitting TRBD1. CDR1 and CDR2 (germline): SGDLS, YYNGEE. V was clipped by 3 bases and J by 9 bases; unmatched bases: 7. The CDR3 is 13 residues long. The CDR3 DNA reads TGTGCCAGCAGCGCCTCGGGACAGGGAGTGCAGTACTTC. This translates into CASSASGQGVQYF.

This clone showed up just a few times. The chain uses TRBV10-3 and TRBJ2-7, with TRBD1 matching over 9 bases. The CDR3 sequence is 13 residues long. Germline CDR1 ENHRY, CDR2 SYGVKD. Trimming removed 6 bases from V and 6 bases from J; junction bases left unmatched: 6. CDR3 bases: TGTGCCATCAGCCTGGGACAGGGAGGCGAGCAGTACTTC. As protein: CAISLGQGGEQYF.

This clone was seen a few times. This chain links TRBV30 with TRBJ2-7; D is unclear. V was cut by 2 bases and J by 9 bases, with 17 bases left in between. CDR1 GTSNPN and CDR2 SVGIG come from the germline V gene (reference sequence). The CDR3 has 13 amino acids. The CDR3 is CAWSLEPGLTQYF. The CDR3 DNA follows: TGTGCCTGGAGTCTTGAACCCGGGCTCACGCAGTACTTC.

This clone was observed a handful of times. The V call is TRBV27, the J call TRBJ2-3; TRBD1 agrees at 7 bases. Germline V lookup: CDR1 MNHEY, CDR2 SMNVEV (reference sequence). This CDR3 has 16 residues. V lost 3 bases, J lost 2 bases, and 8 bases stayed unmatched. CDR3 residues: CASSFLYRGPTDTQYF. The CDR3 region has the DNA TGTGCCAGCAGTTTCCTCTACAGGGGTCCCACAGATACGCAGTATTTT.

The chain couples TRBV10-3 to TRBJ2-5; D not resolved. Trimming took off 2 bases at V and 0 bases at J, with 1 base between the two ends. CDR3 length equals 12 residues. CDR1 ENHRY and CDR2 SYGVKD come from the germline V gene. CDR3 protein: CAISEDQETQYF. In DNA, the CDR3 is TGTGCCATCAGTGAGGACCAAGAGACCCAGTACTTC.

This clone has only a few counts. V gene TRBV29-1 combines with J gene TRBJ1-2; no clear D. The CDR3 sequence is 14 residues long. The germline V gene encodes CDR1 SQVTM and CDR2 ANQGSEA. V lost 0 bases and J 0 bases, leaving 8 bases between the germline ends. The CDR3 here is CSVEEPRANYGYTF. The DNA of the CDR3 is TGCAGCGTTGAAGAACCCCGGGCTAACTATGGCTACACCTTC.

This clone was found a few times. The V gene is TRBV10-3, the J gene TRBJ2-3; TRBD2 matches 14 bases. V lost 10 bases, J lost 3 bases, and 9 bases stayed unmatched. Germline CDR1 and CDR2: ENHRY and SYGVKD. The CDR3 consists of 16 residues. The CDR3 DNA sequence: TGTGCCACGGGGACTAGCGGGAGTGGAGGGACAGATACGCAGTATTTT. Encoded protein: CATGTSGSGGTDTQYF.

The CDR3 sequence is CASSIDATSGETQYF. CDR3 coding DNA: TGTGCCAGTAGTATAGATGCGACTAGCGGAGAGACCCAGTACTTC. V gene TRBV19 combines with J gene TRBJ2-5, with TRBD2 matching 9 bases. The germline CDR1 and CDR2 sequences are LNHDA and SQIVND (reference sequence). Unmatched junction bases numbered 3, after V lost 0 bases and J lost 4 bases. The CDR3 sequence is 15 residues long. Together with reference TRBV19 and TRBJ2-5, the CDR3 gives the full variable domain: DGGITQSPKYLFRKEGQNVTLSCEQNLNHDAMYWYRQDPGQGLRLIYYSQIVNDFQKGDIAEGYSVSREKKESFPLTVTSAQKNPTAFYLCASSIDATSGETQYFGPGTRLLVL.

The V and J genes are TRBV29-1 and TRBJ2-7, with 9 bases that match TRBD1. The CDR3 contains 13 residues. With V trimmed by 1 base and J by 2 bases, 0 bases remained unmatched. Germline V gene sequence: CDR1 SQVTM, CDR2 ANQGSEA. Here the CDR3 reads CSVEGDRAYEQYF. The CDR3 DNA reads as TGCAGCGTTGAAGGGGACAGGGCCTACGAGCAGTACTTC.

This clone was counted a few times. This sequence joins TRBV9 and TRBJ2-2, with unresolved D. V was cut by 3 bases and J by 4 bases, with 1 base left in between. CDR1 and CDR2 from the germline V gene are SGDLS and YYNGEE. There are 11 residues in the CDR3. The CDR3 region is CASSATGELFF. CDR3 DNA sequence: TGTGCCAGCAGCGCCACCGGGGAGCTGTTTTTT.

This rearrangement joins TRBV6-1 to TRBJ1-2; D might be TRBD1 (5 bases). Looked up from germline, CDR1 is MNHNS and CDR2 is SASEGT. The CDR3 length is 14 residues. V lost 7 bases and J 4 bases, leaving 16 bases between the germline ends. This chain's CDR3 is CASTREGYVYGYTF. For the CDR3, the DNA is TGTGCCAGCACCAGGGAGGGGTATGTCTATGGCTACACCTTC.

This clone was observed a few times. The chain has TRBV29-1 and TRBJ1-2; D is ambiguous. This CDR3 comprises 13 residues. Germline V CDR1 and CDR2: SQVTM, ANQGSEA. The V and J ends lost 1 base and 5 bases respectively, with 11 bases between them. The chain's CDR3 is CSVEGPARYGYTF. Here the CDR3 DNA reads TGCAGCGTTGAAGGCCCCGCGAGATATGGCTACACCTTC.

The chain combines TRBV5-6 with TRBJ2-7; 8 bases are shared with TRBD1. This CDR3 spans 14 amino acids. Unmatched junction bases numbered 4, after V lost 5 bases and J lost 0 bases. The germline gives CDR1 SGHDT, CDR2 YYEEEE. DNA for the CDR3: TGTGCCAGCAGACGGACAGGGTCCTCCTACGAGCAGTACTTC. The encoded protein is CASRRTGSSYEQYF. The full variable domain, its missing parts supplied by reference TRBV5-6 and TRBJ2-7, is DAGVTQSPTHLIKTRGQQVTLRCSPKSGHDTVSWYQQALGQGPQFIFQYYEEEERQRGNFPDRFSGHQFPNYSSELNVNALLLGDSALYLCASRRTGSSYEQYFGPGTRLTVT.

The genes are TRBV18 and TRBJ1-4; tentative D call: TRBD1 (6 bases). V was trimmed by 3 bases and J by 4 bases, leaving 12 bases between them. This CDR3 contains 15 residues. Germline CDR1 is KGHSH and CDR2 is LQKENI. CDR3 amino acids: CASSPAGVLNEKLFF. For the CDR3, the DNA is TGTGCCAGCTCACCCGCAGGGGTACTTAATGAAAAACTGTTTTTT.

This rearrangement joins TRBV30 to TRBJ2-7; the D gene is possibly TRBD1 (7 bases). V lost 3 bases and J 7 bases, leaving 16 bases between the germline ends. Looked up from germline, CDR1 is GTSNPN and CDR2 is SVGIG (reference sequence). The CDR3 totals 13 residues. CDR3 bases: TGTGCCTGGAGCGTAGTGACAGGGAGGGAGCAGTACTTC. Its protein is CAWSVVTGREQYF.

The chain uses TRBV30 and TRBJ2-5; 10 bases align to TRBD2. The CDR3 has 13 residues. V was pared by 3 bases and J by 5 bases, with 3 bases of the junction left unmatched. Germline V gene lookup returns CDR1 GTSNPN and CDR2 SVGIG (reference sequence). CDR3 sequence reads: CAWSRSGGETQYF. CDR3 coding DNA: TGTGCCTGGAGCCGTAGCGGGGGGGAGACCCAGTACTTC. Variable domain in full (rest from reference TRBV30 and TRBJ2-5): SQTIHQWPATLVQPVGSPLSLECTVEGTSNPNLYWYRQAAGRGLQLLFYSVGIGQISSEVPQNLSASRPQDRQFILSSKKLLLSDSGFYLCAWSRSGGETQYFGPGTRLLVL.

V and J are TRBV28 and TRBJ2-7; 9 bases line up with TRBD1. Germline CDR1 is MDHEN and CDR2 is SYDVKM. CDR3 size: 16 residues. J lost 4 bases, V lost 3 bases, and 10 bases had no gene match. CDR3 sequence (DNA): TGTGCCAGCAGTTTTTCACCTCCGGGACAGGGATACGAGCAGTACTTC. Encoded protein: CASSFSPPGQGYEQYF.

The chain employs TRBV25-1 and TRBJ2-6; no clear D. V was shortened by 3 bases and J by 1 base, with 13 bases between the two germline ends. CDR1 is MGHDK and CDR2 is SYGVNS in the germline V gene. CDR3 length: 17 amino acids. The CDR3 DNA reads TGTGCCAGCAGTGACTTTATTACGGGTTCTGGGGCCAACGTCCTGACTTTC. It translates to CASSDFITGSGANVLTF.